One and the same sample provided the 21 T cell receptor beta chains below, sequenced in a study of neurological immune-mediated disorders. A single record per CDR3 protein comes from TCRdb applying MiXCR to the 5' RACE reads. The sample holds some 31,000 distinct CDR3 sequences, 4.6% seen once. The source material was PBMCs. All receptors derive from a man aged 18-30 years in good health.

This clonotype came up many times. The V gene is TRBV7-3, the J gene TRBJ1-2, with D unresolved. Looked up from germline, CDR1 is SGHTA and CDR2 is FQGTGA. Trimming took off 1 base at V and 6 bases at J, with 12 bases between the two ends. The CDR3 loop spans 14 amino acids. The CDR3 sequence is CASSLNGWGDGYTF. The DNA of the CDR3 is TGTGCCAGCAGCTTAAACGGCTGGGGAGATGGCTACACCTTC. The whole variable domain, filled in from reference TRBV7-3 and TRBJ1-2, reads GAGVSQTPSNKVTEKGKYVELRCDPISGHTALYWYRQSLGQGPEFLIYFQGTGAADDSGLPNDRFFAVRPEGSVSTLKIQRTERGDSAVYLCASSLNGWGDGYTFGSGTRLTVV.

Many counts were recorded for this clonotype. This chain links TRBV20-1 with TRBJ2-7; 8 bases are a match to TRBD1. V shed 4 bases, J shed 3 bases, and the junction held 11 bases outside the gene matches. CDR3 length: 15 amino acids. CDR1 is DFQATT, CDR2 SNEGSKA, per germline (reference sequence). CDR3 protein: CSATNLQGGIYEQYF. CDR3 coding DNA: TGCAGTGCTACTAACTTACAGGGGGGAATCTACGAGCAGTACTTC.

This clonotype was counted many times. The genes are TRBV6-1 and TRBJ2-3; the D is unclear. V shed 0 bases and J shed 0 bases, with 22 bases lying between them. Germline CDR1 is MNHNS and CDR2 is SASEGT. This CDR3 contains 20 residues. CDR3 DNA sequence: TGTGCCAGCAGTGAAGCAGTAGTTCATTCTGTTGGGGTTAGCACAGATACGCAGTATTTT. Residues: CASSEAVVHSVGVSTDTQYF.

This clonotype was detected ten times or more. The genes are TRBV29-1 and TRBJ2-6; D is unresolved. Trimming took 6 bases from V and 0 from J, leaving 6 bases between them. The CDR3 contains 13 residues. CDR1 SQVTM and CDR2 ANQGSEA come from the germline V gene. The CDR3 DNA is TGCAGCGTCACAGTCTCTGGGGCCAACGTCCTGACTTTC. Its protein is CSVTVSGANVLTF.

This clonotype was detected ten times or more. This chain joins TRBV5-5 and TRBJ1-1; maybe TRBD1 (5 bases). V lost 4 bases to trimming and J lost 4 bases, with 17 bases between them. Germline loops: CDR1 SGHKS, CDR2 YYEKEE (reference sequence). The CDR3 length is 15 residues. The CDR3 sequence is CASSPRGVRGTEAFF. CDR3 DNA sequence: TGTGCCAGCAGCCCTCGGGGGGTACGGGGCACTGAAGCTTTCTTT.

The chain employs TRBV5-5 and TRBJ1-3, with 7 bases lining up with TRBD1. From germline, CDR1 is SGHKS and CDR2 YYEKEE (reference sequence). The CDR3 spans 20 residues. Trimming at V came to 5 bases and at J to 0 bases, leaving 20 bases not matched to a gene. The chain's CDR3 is CASSPQGGRTFLSSGNTIYF. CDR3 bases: TGTGCCAGCAGTCCCCAGGGGGGACGGACATTCTTGAGCTCTGGAAACACCATATATTTT.

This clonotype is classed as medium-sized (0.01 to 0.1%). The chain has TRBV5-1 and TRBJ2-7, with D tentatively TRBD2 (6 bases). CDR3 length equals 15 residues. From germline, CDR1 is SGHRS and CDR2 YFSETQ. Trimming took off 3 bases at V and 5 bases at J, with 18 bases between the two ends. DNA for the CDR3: TGCGCCAGCAGCTGGATTAGCGGACTTGGGGACGAGCAGTACTTC. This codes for CASSWISGLGDEQYF.

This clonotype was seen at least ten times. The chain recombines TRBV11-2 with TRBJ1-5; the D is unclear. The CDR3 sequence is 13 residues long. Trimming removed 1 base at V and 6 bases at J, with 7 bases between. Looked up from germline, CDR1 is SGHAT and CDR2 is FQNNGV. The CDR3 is CASSLAGPQPQHF. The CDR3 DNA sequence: TGTGCCAGCAGCTTAGCCGGGCCTCAGCCCCAGCATTTT. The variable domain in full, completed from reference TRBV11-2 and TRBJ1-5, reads EAGVAQSPRYKIIEKRQSVAFWCNPISGHATLYWYQQILGQGPKLLIQFQNNGVVDDSQLPKDRFSAERLKGVDSTLKIQPAKLEDSAVYLCASSLAGPQPQHFGDGTRLSIL.

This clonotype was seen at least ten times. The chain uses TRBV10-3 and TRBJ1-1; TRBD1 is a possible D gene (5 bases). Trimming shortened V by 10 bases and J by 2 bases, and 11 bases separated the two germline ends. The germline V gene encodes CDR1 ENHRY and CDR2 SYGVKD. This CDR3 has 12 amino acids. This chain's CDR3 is CATRRDNTEAFF. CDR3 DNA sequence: TGTGCCACGCGACGGGACAACACTGAAGCTTTCTTT.

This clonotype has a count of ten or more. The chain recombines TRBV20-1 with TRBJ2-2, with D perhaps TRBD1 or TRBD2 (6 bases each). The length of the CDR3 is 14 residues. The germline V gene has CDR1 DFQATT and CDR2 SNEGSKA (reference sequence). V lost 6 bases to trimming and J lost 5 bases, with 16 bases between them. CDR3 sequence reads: CSAKRGVRTGELFF. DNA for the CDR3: TGCAGTGCAAAGAGGGGGGTTCGAACCGGGGAGCTGTTTTTT.

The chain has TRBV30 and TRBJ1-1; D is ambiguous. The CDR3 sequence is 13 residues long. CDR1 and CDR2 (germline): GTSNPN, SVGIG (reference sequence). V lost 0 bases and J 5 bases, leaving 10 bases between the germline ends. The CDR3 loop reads CAWSVKFGTEAFF. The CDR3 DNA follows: TGTGCCTGGAGTGTGAAGTTCGGTACTGAAGCTTTCTTT. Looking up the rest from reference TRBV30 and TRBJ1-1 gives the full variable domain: SQTIHQWPATLVQPVGSPLSLECTVEGTSNPNLYWYRQAAGRGLQLLFYSVGIGQISSEVPQNLSASRPQDRQFILSSKKLLLSDSGFYLCAWSVKFGTEAFFGQGTRLTVV.

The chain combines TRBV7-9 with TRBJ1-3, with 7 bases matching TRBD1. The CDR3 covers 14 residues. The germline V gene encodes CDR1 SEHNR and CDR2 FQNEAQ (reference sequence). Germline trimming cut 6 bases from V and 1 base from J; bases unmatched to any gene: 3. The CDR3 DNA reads TGTGCCAGCAGGCCGACAGGGTCTGGAAACACCATATATTTT. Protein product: CASRPTGSGNTIYF.

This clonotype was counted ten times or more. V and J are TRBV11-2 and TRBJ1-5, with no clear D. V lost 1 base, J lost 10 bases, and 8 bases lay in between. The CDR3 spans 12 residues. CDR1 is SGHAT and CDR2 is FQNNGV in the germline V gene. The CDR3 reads CASSLGMGPQHF. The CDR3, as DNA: TGTGCCAGCAGCTTAGGGATGGGTCCCCAGCATTTT.

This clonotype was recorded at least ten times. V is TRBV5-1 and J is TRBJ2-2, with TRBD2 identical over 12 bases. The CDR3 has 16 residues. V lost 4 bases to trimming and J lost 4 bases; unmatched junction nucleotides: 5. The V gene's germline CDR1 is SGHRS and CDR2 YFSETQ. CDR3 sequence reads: CASSLTSGGLTGELFF. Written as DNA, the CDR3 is TGCGCCAGCAGCCTGACTAGCGGGGGACTCACCGGGGAGCTGTTTTTT. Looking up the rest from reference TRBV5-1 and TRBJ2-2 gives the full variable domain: KAGVTQTPRYLIKTRGQQVTLSCSPISGHRSVSWYQQTPGQGLQFLFEYFSETQRNKGNFPGRFSGRQFSNSRSEMNVSTLELGDSALYLCASSLTSGGLTGELFFGEGSRLTVL.

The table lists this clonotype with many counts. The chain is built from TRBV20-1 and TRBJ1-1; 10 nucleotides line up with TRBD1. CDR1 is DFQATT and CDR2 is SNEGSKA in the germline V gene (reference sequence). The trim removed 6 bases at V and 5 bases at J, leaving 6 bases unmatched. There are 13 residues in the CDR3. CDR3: CSAPGQGETEAFF. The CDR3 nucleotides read TGCAGTGCCCCTGGACAGGGGGAAACTGAAGCTTTCTTT.

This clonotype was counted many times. This CDR3 reads CASSVGTVGDIQYF. The DNA of the CDR3 is TGCGCCAGCAGCGTTGGGACGGTCGGGGACATTCAGTACTTC. The chain joins TRBV5-1 to TRBJ2-4; D may be TRBD1 or TRBD2 (5 bases each). The CDR3 covers 14 residues. Germline CDR1 and CDR2: SGHRS and YFSETQ. Trimming stripped 4 bases from V and 8 bases from J, with 16 bases between.

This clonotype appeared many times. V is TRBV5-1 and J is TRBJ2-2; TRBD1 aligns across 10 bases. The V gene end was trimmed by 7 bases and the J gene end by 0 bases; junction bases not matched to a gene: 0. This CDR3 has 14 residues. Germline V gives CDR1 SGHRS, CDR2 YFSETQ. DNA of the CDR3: TGCGCCAGCGGGACAGGGGCGAACACCGGGGAGCTGTTTTTT. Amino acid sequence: CASGTGANTGELFF.

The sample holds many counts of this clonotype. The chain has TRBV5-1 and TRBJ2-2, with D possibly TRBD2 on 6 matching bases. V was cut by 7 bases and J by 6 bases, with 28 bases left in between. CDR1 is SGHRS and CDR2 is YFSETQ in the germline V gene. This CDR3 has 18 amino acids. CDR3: CASRLNGGVAEISGELFF. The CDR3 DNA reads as TGCGCCAGCCGCCTCAATGGTGGTGTAGCGGAGATTTCCGGGGAGCTGTTTTTT.

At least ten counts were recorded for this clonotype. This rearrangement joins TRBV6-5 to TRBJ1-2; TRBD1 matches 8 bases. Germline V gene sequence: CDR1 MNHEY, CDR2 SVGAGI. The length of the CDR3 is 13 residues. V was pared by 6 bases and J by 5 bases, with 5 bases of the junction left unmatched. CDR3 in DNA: TGTGCCAGCAGCTTGACAGGGGAGTATGGCTACACCTTC. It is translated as CASSLTGEYGYTF.

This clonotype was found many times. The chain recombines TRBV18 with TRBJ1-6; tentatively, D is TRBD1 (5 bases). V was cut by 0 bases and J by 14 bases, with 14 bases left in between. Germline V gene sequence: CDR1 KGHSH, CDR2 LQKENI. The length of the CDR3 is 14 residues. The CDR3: CASSPPGRAITLHF. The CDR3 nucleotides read TGTGCCAGCTCACCACCGGGACGGGCCATAACCCTCCACTTT.

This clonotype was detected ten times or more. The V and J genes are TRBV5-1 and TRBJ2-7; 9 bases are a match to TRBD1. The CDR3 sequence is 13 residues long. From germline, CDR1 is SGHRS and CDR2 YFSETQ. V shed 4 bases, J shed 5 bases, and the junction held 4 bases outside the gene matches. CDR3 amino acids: CASSTWTGDEQYF. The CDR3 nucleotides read TGCGCCAGCAGCACCTGGACAGGGGACGAGCAGTACTTC.